The clone carrying this TCR beta chain was counted a single time. Its matching antigen is unknown. The CDR3 has 13 amino acids. V was cut by 2 bases and J by 3 bases, with 7 bases left in between. CDR1 is SGHRS, CDR2 YFSETQ, per germline. This entry belongs to a study of OX40 agonist ivuxolimab in advanced cancers. The overall study: Three patients, one with hepatocellular carcinoma and two with cutaneous melanoma, achieved partial responses. Overall study findings and caveats: More expanded clones were seen, on average, in CD8+ T cells than in CD4+. Normalized expansion of T-cell clones was also low for some nonresponders. The study observed clonal expansion of CD4+ and CD8+ blood T cells by week 6 at 0.1 to 3.0 mg/kg.

Clones were read by immunoSEQ multiplex PCR, and TCRdb kept only the in-frame ones, dropping some. Seen here are 52,000 or so clones, over 80% observed once, and the top ten hold approximately 2.8%. The sequence was obtained from an adult with an advanced solid tumor such as melanoma, head and neck, liver or kidney cancer. The chain couples TRBV5-1 to TRBJ2-3; possibly TRBD1 for D (5 bases). Sequences were derived from CD4+ or CD8+ T cells sorted from blood, sampled in a trial of the OX40 agonist ivuxolimab. The CDR3 is CASSFSGTDTQYF. DNA of the CDR3: TGCGCCAGCAGCTTCTCAGGGACAGATACGCAGTATTTT.